The next 29 T cell receptor beta chains were all read from a single sample in a study of STAT5B mutations in CD4+ large granular lymphocyte leukemia. TCRdb's copy holds only in-frame clones and misses some; the assay was immunoSEQ multiplex PCR. Counted here are about 30,000 clones, roughly three quarters occurring once; the ten biggest clones make up about 2.1%. Material for sequencing was CD4+ T cells from blood buffy coats. The origin of the receptors is a human donor in good health.

This rearrangement joins TRBV5-1 to TRBJ2-5, with D possibly called TRBD1 or TRBD2 (5 bases each). There are 16 residues in the CDR3. Germline assignment: CDR1 SGHRS and CDR2 YFSETQ. Trimming cost V 0 bases and J 4 bases, with 16 bases left between them. CDR3 nucleotide sequence: TGCGCCAGCAGCTTGGCCGGAAAGGGGACCGGAGAGACCCAGTACTTC. It yields the protein CASSLAGKGTGETQYF.

The V call is TRBV6-6, the J call TRBJ2-2; a possible D gene is TRBD2 (6 bases). Trimming pared 4 bases from V and 0 bases from J, leaving 12 bases between. The CDR3 is 16 amino acids. CDR1 MNHNY and CDR2 SVGAGI come from the germline V gene (reference sequence). This CDR3 is CASSSRVAANTGELFF. CDR3 coding DNA: TGTGCCAGCAGTTCCCGAGTAGCGGCGAACACCGGGGAGCTGTTTTTT.

Written as DNA, the CDR3 is TGTGCCAGCAGCTTGGAAGGAGCGGGGGGGTACGAGCAGTACTTC. It yields the protein CASSLEGAGGYEQYF. The chain employs TRBV5-4 and TRBJ2-7; 10 bases match TRBD2. Germline V gene lookup returns CDR1 SGHNT and CDR2 YYREEE (reference sequence). There are 15 residues in the CDR3. V gave up 0 bases and J gave up 4 bases; unmatched junction bases: 4.

In its sample, this clone was seen once. The CDR3 sequence: CASSPTSYEQYF. The CDR3 region has the DNA TGTGCCAGCAGCCCAACGTCCTACGAGCAGTACTTC. V is TRBV28 and J is TRBJ2-7; D call uncertain. The CDR3 is made up of 12 amino acids. Germline V gene data show CDR1 as MDHEN and CDR2 as SYDVKM. Trimming removed 6 bases at V and 1 base at J, with 7 bases between. The whole variable domain, remainder taken from reference TRBV28 and TRBJ2-7, is DVKVTQSSRYLVKRTGEKVFLECVQDMDHENMFWYRQDPGLGLRLIYFSYDVKMKEKGDIPEGYSVSREKKERFSLILESASTNQTSMYLCASSPTSYEQYFGPGTRLTVT.

This clone occurred a few times. The chain couples TRBV7-2 to TRBJ2-7; no clear D gene. V lost 1 base and J 2 bases, leaving 9 bases between the germline ends. The CDR3 contains 14 residues. In germline, CDR1 is SGHTA, CDR2 FQGNSA. The CDR3 reads CASSLDRKTYEQYF. The CDR3 DNA reads TGTGCCAGCAGCTTAGATCGGAAAACCTACGAGCAGTACTTC.

In this sample, this clone turned up a few times. The rearrangement links TRBV30 to TRBJ1-2, with TRBD1 matching 8 bases. Germline V gene lookup returns CDR1 GTSNPN and CDR2 SVGIG (reference sequence). The ends lost 3 bases at V and 3 bases at J; junction bases unmatched: 0. The CDR3 runs to 12 residues. The CDR3 spells CAWRDRDYGYTF. DNA for the CDR3: TGTGCCTGGAGGGACAGGGACTATGGCTACACCTTC.

V and J are TRBV5-4 and TRBJ2-1, with D possibly being TRBD2 (7 bases). V was pared by 0 bases and J by 5 bases, with 15 bases between. The CDR3 is made up of 16 amino acids. Germline V gene data show CDR1 as SGHNT and CDR2 as YYREEE (reference sequence). CDR3 region: CASSLEAGHTNNEQFF. The CDR3 bases are TGTGCCAGCAGCTTGGAAGCGGGACACACTAACAATGAGCAGTTCTTC.

J is TRBJ1-2 and V is TRBV10-1; no clear D. Looked up from germline, CDR1 is WNHNN and CDR2 is SYGVQD (reference sequence). The CDR3 sequence is 10 residues long. V shed 10 bases and J shed 11 bases, with 14 bases lying between them. The CDR3 DNA reads TGCGCCACCCCTGGGCCTAAGTACACCTTC. This codes for CATPGPKYTF.

The chain has TRBV10-3 and TRBJ2-3; D is possibly TRBD1 (6 bases). The CDR3 is 16 amino acids. Trimming cost V 7 bases and J 2 bases, with 19 bases left between them. In germline, CDR1 is ENHRY, CDR2 SYGVKD. Here the CDR3 DNA reads TGTGCCATCAAGGGGGAACCTCCGTTCAACACAGATACGCAGTATTTT. Its protein is CAIKGEPPFNTDTQYF.

The chain combines TRBV6-5 with TRBJ2-2; D gene uncertain. Looked up from germline, CDR1 is MNHEY and CDR2 is SVGAGI. The V end was cut by 4 bases, the J end by 2 bases, with 8 bases between. The CDR3 is made up of 14 amino acids. The CDR3 sequence: CASSSKHNTGELFF. The CDR3, as DNA: TGTGCCAGCAGTTCGAAACATAACACCGGGGAGCTGTTTTTT.

The chain joins TRBV6-5 to TRBJ1-2; no definite D call. Germline CDR1 reads MNHEY; CDR2 reads SVGAGI. Trimming pared 0 bases from V and 0 bases from J, leaving 11 bases between. The CDR3 length is 16 residues. The CDR3 DNA sequence: TGTGCCAGCAGTTACTCAATCGGTCCTGCTAACTATGGCTACACCTTC. This codes for CASSYSIGPANYGYTF.

V gene TRBV9 combines with J gene TRBJ1-4; D is uncertain. The length of the CDR3 is 15 residues. CDR1 is SGDLS and CDR2 is YYNGEE in the germline V gene. V was trimmed by 4 bases and J by 0 bases, leaving 10 bases between them. CDR3 amino acids: CASSPSVATNEKLFF. As DNA, the CDR3 is TGTGCCAGCAGCCCCTCTGTTGCAACTAATGAAAAACTGTTTTTT.

J is TRBJ2-7 and V is TRBV9; 13 positions match TRBD2. V gave up 0 bases and J gave up 2 bases; unmatched junction bases: 2. The length of the CDR3 is 16 residues. Germline values: CDR1 SGDLS, CDR2 YYNGEE. CDR3 sequence: CASSVGGLAGTYEQYF. CDR3 sequence (DNA): TGTGCCAGCAGCGTAGGGGGACTAGCGGGAACCTACGAGCAGTACTTC.

V and J are TRBV4-1 and TRBJ2-3, with 8 bases matching TRBD1. Trimming removed 3 bases from V and 5 bases from J; junction bases left unmatched: 13. CDR1 and CDR2 (germline): MGHRA, YSYEKL. The CDR3 totals 17 residues. The CDR3 nucleotides are TGCGCCAGCAGCCACCCCCCAGACAGGGGCTGGGAAGATACGCAGTATTTT. This gives the protein CASSHPPDRGWEDTQYF.

The V call is TRBV5-1, the J call TRBJ2-2, with no clear D. CDR1 SGHRS and CDR2 YFSETQ come from the germline V gene. Trimming pared 1 base from V and 3 bases from J, leaving 10 bases between. The CDR3 totals 15 residues. The CDR3 protein is CASSLRVTDTGELFF. CDR3 nucleotide sequence: TGCGCCAGCAGCTTGAGGGTGACTGACACCGGGGAGCTGTTTTTT.

The rearrangement joins TRBV29-1 to TRBJ1-5; tentatively, D is TRBD1 (6 bases). Trimming stripped 7 bases from V and 2 bases from J, with 18 bases between. Germline lookup yields CDR1 SQVTM and CDR2 ANQGSEA. This CDR3 contains 15 residues. The CDR3 sequence: CSAGTAGGGNQPQHF. In DNA form, the CDR3 reads TGCAGCGCCGGGACCGCCGGGGGCGGCAATCAGCCCCAGCATTTT.

Only a few counts were recorded for this clone. The genes are TRBV19 and TRBJ1-4; D perhaps matches TRBD1 (6 bases). Germline CDR1 and CDR2: LNHDA and SQIVND (reference sequence). V was clipped by 6 bases and J by 5 bases, with 16 bases between them. This CDR3 region has 15 residues. CDR3 amino acids: CASSQGSDSNEKLFF. CDR3 bases: TGTGCCAGTAGCCAAGGCTCGGACAGCAATGAAAAACTGTTTTTT.

The rearrangement joins TRBV19 to TRBJ2-1, with D perhaps TRBD2 (5 bases). CDR1 is LNHDA and CDR2 is SQIVND in the germline V gene (reference sequence). V was cut by 3 bases and J by 2 bases, with 11 bases left in between. The CDR3 contains 15 residues. The CDR3 loop is CASSMVGDTYNEQFF. The CDR3 nucleotides are TGTGCCAGTAGTATGGTGGGAGACACCTACAATGAGCAGTTCTTC. The variable domain in full, completed from reference TRBV19 and TRBJ2-1, reads DGGITQSPKYLFRKEGQNVTLSCEQNLNHDAMYWYRQDPGQGLRLIYYSQIVNDFQKGDIAEGYSVSREKKESFPLTVTSAQKNPTAFYLCASSMVGDTYNEQFFGPGTRLTVL.

A few counts support this clone. The chain combines TRBV2 with TRBJ2-2, with no clear D. The CDR3 runs to 11 residues. Looked up from germline, CDR1 is SNHLY and CDR2 is FYNNEI. V lost 6 bases, J lost 5 bases, and 4 bases lay in between. This CDR3 reads CASRGTGELFF. The CDR3 DNA sequence: TGTGCCAGCAGGGGAACCGGGGAGCTGTTTTTT.

This chain joins TRBV18 and TRBJ2-3, with 9 bases aligning to TRBD1. The CDR3 extends over 15 amino acids. Germline V gene data show CDR1 as KGHSH and CDR2 as LQKENI. Unmatched junction bases numbered 4, after V lost 5 bases and J lost 1 base. The CDR3 DNA reads TGTGCCAGCTCAGCGGGACAGGGTCGCACAGATACGCAGTATTTT. Translating gives CASSAGQGRTDTQYF.

The chain is built from TRBV4-1 and TRBJ2-7; 8 nucleotides line up with TRBD2. Germline CDR1 reads MGHRA; CDR2 reads YSYEKL. The J segment lost 1 base and the V segment lost 0 bases, leaving 5 bases of the junction unmatched. CDR3 size: 16 residues. The CDR3 bases are TGCGCCAGCAGCCAAGATATCCAGCGGGAGTCCTACGAGCAGTACTTC. Its translation: CASSQDIQRESYEQYF.

This chain uses TRBV6-6 with TRBJ2-3; 13 nucleotides agree with TRBD2. Trimming took 2 bases from V and 3 from J; bases not matched to a gene: 2. This CDR3 has 16 amino acids. Germline-derived CDR1 and CDR2 are MNHNY and SVGAGI (reference sequence). CDR3 loop: CASSYPTSGRTDTQYF. DNA for the CDR3: TGTGCCAGCAGTTACCCGACTAGCGGGAGGACAGATACGCAGTATTTT.

The chain employs TRBV4-2 and TRBJ2-3; 7 positions match TRBD2. V lost 0 bases, J lost 2 bases, and 11 bases stayed unmatched. Germline loops: CDR1 LGHNA, CDR2 YNFKEQ. The CDR3 contains 18 residues. The CDR3 DNA reads as TGTGCCAGCAGCCAAGAGACTGGGCGGGGGTCTTCCACAGATACGCAGTATTTT. The encoded protein is CASSQETGRGSSTDTQYF.

CDR3: CASSLRDRGQGQPQHF. CDR3 nucleotide sequence: TGTGCCAGCAGCTTAAGGGACAGGGGGCAAGGCCAGCCCCAGCATTTT. This chain connects TRBV5-4 to TRBJ1-5; 12 bases are shared with TRBD1. There are 16 residues in the CDR3. CDR1 and CDR2 (germline): SGHNT, YYREEE (reference sequence). V was clipped by 2 bases and J by 7 bases; unmatched bases: 7.

DNA for the CDR3: TGTGCCAGCAGTTACTCGAGCGAAACCGGGGAGCTGTTTTTT. Protein product: CASSYSSETGELFF. The rearrangement links TRBV6-5 to TRBJ2-2, with D hard to call. This CDR3 spans 14 amino acids. The V gene's germline CDR1 is MNHEY and CDR2 SVGAGI. The V gene lost 0 bases and the J gene lost 5 bases, with 7 bases spanning the gap.

The V gene is TRBV10-1, the J gene TRBJ2-1; 7 bases line up with TRBD2. The CDR3 length is 16 residues. The V segment lost 8 bases and the J segment 4 bases; nucleotides outside the gene matches: 14. CDR1 WNHNN and CDR2 SYGVQD come from the germline V gene (reference sequence). CDR3 sequence reads: CASGADPGGRYNEQFF. CDR3 nucleotide sequence: TGCGCCAGCGGGGCCGATCCGGGGGGTAGATACAATGAGCAGTTCTTC.

The table lists this clone with a count of one. The chain has TRBV19 and TRBJ2-7; possibly TRBD2 for D (6 bases). CDR1 and CDR2 (germline): LNHDA, SQIVND (reference sequence). This CDR3 is 15 amino acids long. V gave up 2 bases and J gave up 7 bases, with 18 bases separating them. CDR3 sequence: CASSISGTYPREQYF. CDR3 in DNA: TGTGCCAGTAGTATATCCGGGACTTACCCCCGGGAGCAGTACTTC.

The chain recombines TRBV6-6 with TRBJ1-2, with 10 nucleotides matching TRBD1. CDR3 size: 15 residues. Losses at the gene ends were 6 bases for V and 4 bases for J; bases not matched to a gene: 8. The germline V gene encodes CDR1 MNHNY and CDR2 SVGAGI (reference sequence). CDR3 bases: TGTGCCAGCAGACTACCGGGACAGGGGACCTATGGCTACACCTTC. It encodes CASRLPGQGTYGYTF.

The chain couples TRBV6-6 to TRBJ2-7; tentative D call: TRBD1 (6 bases). The CDR3 totals 15 residues. Between the trimmed V and J ends, which lost 5 bases and 4 bases, there was a span of 18 bases. Germline V gives CDR1 MNHNY, CDR2 SVGAGI (reference sequence). CDR3 protein: CASSPQGSGPYEQYF. The CDR3 nucleotides read TGTGCCAGCAGTCCACAGGGATCGGGACCTTACGAGCAGTACTTC.